This TCR beta chain was recorded in a study of shared clonotypes between healthy human individuals. Study-wide findings and caveats: Relative to clonotypes present in all four donors, those not shared had lower generation probabilities.

CDR1 and CDR2 (germline): LNHDA, SQIVND (reference sequence). The CDR3 sequence is 13 residues long. V lost 8 bases and J 5 bases, leaving 15 bases between the germline ends. The assay was immunoSEQ multiplex PCR, and TCRdb's table has in-frame clones only and misses some. Altogether over 2 million clones are present, about 90% being singletons, with the ten largest covering about 0.41%. Details on this clone: What it binds is not known.

The sequenced sample was naive CD4+ T cells from PBMCs. Subset described: CD45RA+ positively selected. This sequence originates from a man aged 18 to 35 in good health. Some clones in this sample may be carry-over from other donors' samples. This rearrangement joins TRBV19 to TRBJ1-2; the D gene is possibly TRBD1 (5 bases). The CDR3 bases are TGTGCCAGTTCCGGGGGGATGGGTTATGGCTACACCTTC. Amino acid sequence: CASSGGMGYGYTF.